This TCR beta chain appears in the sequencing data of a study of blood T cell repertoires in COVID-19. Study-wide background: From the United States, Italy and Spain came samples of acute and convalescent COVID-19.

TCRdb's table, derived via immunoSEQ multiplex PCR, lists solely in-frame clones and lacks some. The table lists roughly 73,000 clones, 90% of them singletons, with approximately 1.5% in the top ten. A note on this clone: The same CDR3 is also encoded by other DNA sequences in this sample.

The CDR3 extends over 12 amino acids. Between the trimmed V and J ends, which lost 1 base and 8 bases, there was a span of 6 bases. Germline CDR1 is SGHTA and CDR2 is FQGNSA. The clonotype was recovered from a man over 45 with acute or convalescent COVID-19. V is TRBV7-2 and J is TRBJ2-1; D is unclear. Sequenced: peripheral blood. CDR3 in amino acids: CASSLVADEQFF. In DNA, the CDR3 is TGTGCCAGCAGCTTAGTGGCTGATGAGCAGTTCTTC.